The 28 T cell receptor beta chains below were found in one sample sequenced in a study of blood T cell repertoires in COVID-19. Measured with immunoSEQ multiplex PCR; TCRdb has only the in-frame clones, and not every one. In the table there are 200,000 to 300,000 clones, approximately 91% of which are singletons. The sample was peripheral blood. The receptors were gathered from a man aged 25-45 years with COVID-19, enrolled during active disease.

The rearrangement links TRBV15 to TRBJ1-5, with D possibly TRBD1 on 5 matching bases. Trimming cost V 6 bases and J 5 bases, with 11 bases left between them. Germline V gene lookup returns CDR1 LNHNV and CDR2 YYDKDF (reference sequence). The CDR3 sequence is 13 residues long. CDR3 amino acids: CATRGLDDQPQHF. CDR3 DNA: TGTGCCACCAGGGGACTCGACGATCAGCCCCAGCATTTT.

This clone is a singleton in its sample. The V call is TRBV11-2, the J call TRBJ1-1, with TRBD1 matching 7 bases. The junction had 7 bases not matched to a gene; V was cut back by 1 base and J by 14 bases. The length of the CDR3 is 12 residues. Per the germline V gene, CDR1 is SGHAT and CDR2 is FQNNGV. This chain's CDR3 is CASSLAGGSIFF. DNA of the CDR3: TGTGCCAGCAGCTTAGCAGGGGGGAGCATATTCTTT.

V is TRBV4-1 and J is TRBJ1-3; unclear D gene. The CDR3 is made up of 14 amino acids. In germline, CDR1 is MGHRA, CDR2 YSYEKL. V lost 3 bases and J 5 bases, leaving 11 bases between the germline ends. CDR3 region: CASSQQDHRNTIYF. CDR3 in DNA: TGCGCCAGCAGCCAGCAGGATCATCGAAACACCATATATTTT.

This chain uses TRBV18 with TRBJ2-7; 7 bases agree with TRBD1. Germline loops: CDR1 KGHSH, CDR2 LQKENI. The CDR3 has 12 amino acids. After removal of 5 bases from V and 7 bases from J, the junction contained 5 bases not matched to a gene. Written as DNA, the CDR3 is TGTGCCAGCTCATCGACAGGGAGTGAGCAGTACTTC. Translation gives CASSSTGSEQYF.

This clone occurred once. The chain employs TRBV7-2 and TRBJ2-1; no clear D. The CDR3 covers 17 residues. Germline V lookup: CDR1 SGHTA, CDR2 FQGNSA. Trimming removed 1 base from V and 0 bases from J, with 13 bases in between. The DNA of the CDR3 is TGTGCCAGCAGCTTAGGTTCCCGCGGCCGCTCCTACAATGAGCAGTTCTTC. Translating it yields CASSLGSRGRSYNEQFF. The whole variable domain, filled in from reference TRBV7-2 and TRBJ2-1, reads GAGVSQSPSNKVTEKGKDVELRCDPISGHTALYWYRQSLGQGLEFLIYFQGNSAPDKSGLPSDRFSAERTGGSVSTLTIQRTQQEDSAVYLCASSLGSRGRSYNEQFFGPGTRLTVL.

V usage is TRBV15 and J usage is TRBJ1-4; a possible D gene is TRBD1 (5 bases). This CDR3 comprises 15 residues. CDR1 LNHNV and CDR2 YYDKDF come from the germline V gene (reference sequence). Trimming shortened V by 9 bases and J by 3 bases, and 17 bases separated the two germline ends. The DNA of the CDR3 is TGTGCCACAACCAACGGGGGTCCGGCTAATGAAAAACTGTTTTTT. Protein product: CATTNGGPANEKLFF.

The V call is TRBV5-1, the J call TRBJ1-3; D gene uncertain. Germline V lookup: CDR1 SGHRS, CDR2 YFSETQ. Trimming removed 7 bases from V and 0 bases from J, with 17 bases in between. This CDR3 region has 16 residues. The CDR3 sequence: CASDGLGGSSGNTIYF. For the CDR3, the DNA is TGCGCCAGCGATGGCCTGGGAGGGTCCTCTGGAAACACCATATATTTT.

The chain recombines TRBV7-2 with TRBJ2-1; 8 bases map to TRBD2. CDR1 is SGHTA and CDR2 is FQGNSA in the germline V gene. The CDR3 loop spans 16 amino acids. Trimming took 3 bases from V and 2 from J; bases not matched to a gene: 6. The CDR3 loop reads CASSFFSGTTYNEQFF. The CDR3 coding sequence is TGTGCCAGCAGCTTTTTTAGCGGGACGACCTACAATGAGCAGTTCTTC.

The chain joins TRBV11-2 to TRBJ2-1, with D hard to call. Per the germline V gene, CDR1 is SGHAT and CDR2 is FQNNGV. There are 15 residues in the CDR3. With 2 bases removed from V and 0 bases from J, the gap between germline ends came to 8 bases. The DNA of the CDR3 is TGTGCCAGCAGCTTACTTAGTGGCTCCTACAATGAGCAGTTCTTC. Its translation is CASSLLSGSYNEQFF.

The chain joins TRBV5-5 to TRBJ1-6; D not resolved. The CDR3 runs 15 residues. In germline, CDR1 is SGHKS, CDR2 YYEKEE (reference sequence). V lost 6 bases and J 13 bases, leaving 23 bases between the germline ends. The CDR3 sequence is CASTSQRAPNNPLHF. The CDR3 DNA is TGTGCCAGCACCAGCCAGCGGGCCCCCAATAATCCCCTCCACTTT.

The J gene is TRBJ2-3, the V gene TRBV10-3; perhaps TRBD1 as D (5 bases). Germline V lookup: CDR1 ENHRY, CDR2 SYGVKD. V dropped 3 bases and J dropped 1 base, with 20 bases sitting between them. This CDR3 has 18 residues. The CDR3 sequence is CAISDRVGAVVGTDTQYF. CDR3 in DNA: TGTGCCATCAGTGATAGAGTAGGGGCGGTCGTCGGCACAGATACGCAGTATTTT.

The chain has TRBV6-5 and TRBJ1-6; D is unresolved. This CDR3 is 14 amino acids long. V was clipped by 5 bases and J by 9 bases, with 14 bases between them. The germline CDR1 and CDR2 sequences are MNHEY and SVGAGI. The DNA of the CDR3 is TGTGCCAGCAGTCACGCACTGGGAGGTTCACCCCTCCACTTT. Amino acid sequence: CASSHALGGSPLHF.

The CDR3 spells CASKEQRHTYEQYF. In nucleotides, the CDR3 is TGTGCCAGCAAAGAACAACGTCACACCTACGAGCAGTACTTC. The chain recombines TRBV6-5 with TRBJ2-7; D unclear. The CDR3 has 14 residues. The V end was cut by 7 bases, the J end by 2 bases, with 15 bases between. CDR1 is MNHEY, CDR2 SVGAGI, per germline.

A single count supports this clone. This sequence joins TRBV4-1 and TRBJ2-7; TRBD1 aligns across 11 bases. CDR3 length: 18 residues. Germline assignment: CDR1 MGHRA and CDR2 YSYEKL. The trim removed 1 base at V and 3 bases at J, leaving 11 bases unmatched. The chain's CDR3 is CASSQAPGTGTGGYEQYF. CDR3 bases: TGCGCCAGCAGCCAAGCCCCCGGGACCGGGACAGGGGGCTACGAGCAGTACTTC.

CDR3 in DNA: TGTGCCAGCAGCGTAGCTTTGAGGGGACAGGACGACTCCTACAATGAGCAGTTCTTC. It translates to CASSVALRGQDDSYNEQFF. V and J are TRBV9 and TRBJ2-1; 8 nucleotides match TRBD1. Trimming removed 0 bases from V and 0 bases from J; junction bases left unmatched: 11. Germline CDR1 is SGDLS and CDR2 is YYNGEE. There are 19 residues in the CDR3.

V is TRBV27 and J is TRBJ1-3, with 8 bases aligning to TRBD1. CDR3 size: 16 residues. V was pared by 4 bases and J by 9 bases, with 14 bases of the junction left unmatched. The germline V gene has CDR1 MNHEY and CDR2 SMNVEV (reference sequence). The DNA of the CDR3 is TGTGCCAGCAGTTCCATCCCCGCAGGGGGCAGCTCCACCATATATTTT. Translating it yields CASSSIPAGGSSTIYF.

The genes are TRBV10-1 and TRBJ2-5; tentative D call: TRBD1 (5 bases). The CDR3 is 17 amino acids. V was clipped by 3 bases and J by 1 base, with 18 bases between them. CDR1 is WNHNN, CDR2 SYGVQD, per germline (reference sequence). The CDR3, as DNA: TGCGCCAGCAGTGATCACGGCGATGCCAGGGCCCAAGAGACCCAGTACTTC. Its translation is CASSDHGDARAQETQYF.

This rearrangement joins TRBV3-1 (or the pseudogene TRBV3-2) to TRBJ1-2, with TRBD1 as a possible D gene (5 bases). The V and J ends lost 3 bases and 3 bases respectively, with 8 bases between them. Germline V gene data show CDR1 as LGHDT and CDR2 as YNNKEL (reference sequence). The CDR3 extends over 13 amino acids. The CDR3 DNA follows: TGTGCCAGCAGCCACGCCAGGGACTATGGCTACACCTTC. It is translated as CASSHARDYGYTF.

CDR3 DNA sequence: TGCGCCAGCAGCTTGTATCCGACAGATCAGCCCCAGCATTTT. Its protein is CASSLYPTDQPQHF. This chain links TRBV5-1 with TRBJ1-5; tentative D call: TRBD1 (5 bases). V was shortened by 1 base and J by 5 bases, with 10 bases between the two germline ends. This CDR3 comprises 14 residues. Looked up from germline, CDR1 is SGHRS and CDR2 is YFSETQ.

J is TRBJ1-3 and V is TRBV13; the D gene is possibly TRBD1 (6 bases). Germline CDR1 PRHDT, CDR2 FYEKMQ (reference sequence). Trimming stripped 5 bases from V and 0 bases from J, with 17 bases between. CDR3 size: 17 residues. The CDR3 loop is CASSPDPTGRSGNTIYF. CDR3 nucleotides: TGTGCCAGCAGCCCCGACCCGACAGGCCGCTCTGGAAACACCATATATTTT.

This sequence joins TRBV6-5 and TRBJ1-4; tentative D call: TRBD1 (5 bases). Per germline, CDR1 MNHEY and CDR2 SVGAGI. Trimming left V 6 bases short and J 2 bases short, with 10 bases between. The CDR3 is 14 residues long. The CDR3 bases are TGTGCCAGCAGCCGACAGAGGACTAATGAAAAACTGTTTTTT. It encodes CASSRQRTNEKLFF.

DNA of the CDR3: TGTGCCAGCAGTTTGACAGGGGTCGGAAACACCATATATTTT. Its translation: CASSLTGVGNTIYF. The rearrangement links TRBV27 to TRBJ1-3, with 8 bases matching TRBD1. In germline, CDR1 is MNHEY, CDR2 SMNVEV (reference sequence). The CDR3 runs to 14 residues. The V gene end was trimmed by 3 bases and the J gene end by 4 bases; junction bases not matched to a gene: 2.

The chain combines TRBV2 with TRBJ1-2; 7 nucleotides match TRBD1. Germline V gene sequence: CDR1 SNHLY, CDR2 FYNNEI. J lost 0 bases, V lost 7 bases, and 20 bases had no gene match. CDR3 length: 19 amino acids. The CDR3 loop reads CASIHPGQGQPISNYGYTF. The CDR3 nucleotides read TGTGCCAGCATCCATCCCGGTCAGGGACAGCCGATATCTAACTATGGCTACACCTTC.

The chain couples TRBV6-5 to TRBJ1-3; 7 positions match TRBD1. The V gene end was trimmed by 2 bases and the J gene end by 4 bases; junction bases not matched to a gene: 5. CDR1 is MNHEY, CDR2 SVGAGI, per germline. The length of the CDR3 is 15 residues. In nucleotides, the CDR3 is TGTGCCAGCAGTTACGCAACAGGGGTCGGAAACACCATATATTTT. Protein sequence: CASSYATGVGNTIYF.

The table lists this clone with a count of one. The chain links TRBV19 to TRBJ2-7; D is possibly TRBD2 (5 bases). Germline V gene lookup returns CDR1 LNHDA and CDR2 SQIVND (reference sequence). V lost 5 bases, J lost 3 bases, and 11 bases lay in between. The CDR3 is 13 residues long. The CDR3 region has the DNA TGTGCCAGTAGTCTCGGACTTGGCTACGAGCAGTACTTC. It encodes CASSLGLGYEQYF.

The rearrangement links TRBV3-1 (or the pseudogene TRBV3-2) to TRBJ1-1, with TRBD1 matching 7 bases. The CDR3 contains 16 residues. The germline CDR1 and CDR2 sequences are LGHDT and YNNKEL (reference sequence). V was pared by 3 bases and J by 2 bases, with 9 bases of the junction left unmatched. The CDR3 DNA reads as TGTGCCAGCAGCCAGGACGACAGGGTAGCTAACACTGAAGCTTTCTTT. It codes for CASSQDDRVANTEAFF.

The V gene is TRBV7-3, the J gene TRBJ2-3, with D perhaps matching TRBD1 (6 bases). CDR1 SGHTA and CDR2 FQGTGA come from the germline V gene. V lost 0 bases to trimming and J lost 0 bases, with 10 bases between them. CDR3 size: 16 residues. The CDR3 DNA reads TGTGCCAGCAGCTTAACACGGACAGCTAGCACAGATACGCAGTATTTT. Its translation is CASSLTRTASTDTQYF.

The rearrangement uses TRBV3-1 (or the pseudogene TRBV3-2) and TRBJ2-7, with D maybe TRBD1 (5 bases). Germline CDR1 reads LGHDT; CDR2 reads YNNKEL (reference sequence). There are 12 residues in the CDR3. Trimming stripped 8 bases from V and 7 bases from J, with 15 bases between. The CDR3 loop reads CASARGRGEQYF. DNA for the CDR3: TGTGCCAGCGCAAGGGGCAGAGGTGAGCAGTACTTC.